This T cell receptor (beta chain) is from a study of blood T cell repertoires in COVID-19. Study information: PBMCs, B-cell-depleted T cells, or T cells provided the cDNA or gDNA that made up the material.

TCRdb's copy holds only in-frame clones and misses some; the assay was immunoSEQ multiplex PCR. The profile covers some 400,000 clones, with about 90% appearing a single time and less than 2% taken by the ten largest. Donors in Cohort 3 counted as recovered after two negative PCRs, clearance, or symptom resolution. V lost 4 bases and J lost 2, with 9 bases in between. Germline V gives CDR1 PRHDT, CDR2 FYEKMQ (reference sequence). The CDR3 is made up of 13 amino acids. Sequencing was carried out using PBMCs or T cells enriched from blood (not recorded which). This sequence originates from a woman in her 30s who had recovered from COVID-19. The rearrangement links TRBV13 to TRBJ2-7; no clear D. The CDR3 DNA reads TGTGCCAGCAGCTCCGCTCCTACCTACGAGCAGTACTTC. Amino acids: CASSSAPTYEQYF.